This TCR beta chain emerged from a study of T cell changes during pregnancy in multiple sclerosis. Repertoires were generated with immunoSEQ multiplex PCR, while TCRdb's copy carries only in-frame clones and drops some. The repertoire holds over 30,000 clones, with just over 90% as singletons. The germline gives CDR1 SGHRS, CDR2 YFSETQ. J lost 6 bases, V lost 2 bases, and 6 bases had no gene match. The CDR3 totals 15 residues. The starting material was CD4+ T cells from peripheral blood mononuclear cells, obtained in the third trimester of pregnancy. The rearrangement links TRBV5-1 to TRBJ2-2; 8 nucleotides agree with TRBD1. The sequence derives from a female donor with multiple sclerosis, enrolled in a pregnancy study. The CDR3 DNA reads TGCGCCAGCAGCTTTGCAGGGGGCGACGCCGGGGAGCTGTTTTTT. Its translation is CASSFAGGDAGELFF.